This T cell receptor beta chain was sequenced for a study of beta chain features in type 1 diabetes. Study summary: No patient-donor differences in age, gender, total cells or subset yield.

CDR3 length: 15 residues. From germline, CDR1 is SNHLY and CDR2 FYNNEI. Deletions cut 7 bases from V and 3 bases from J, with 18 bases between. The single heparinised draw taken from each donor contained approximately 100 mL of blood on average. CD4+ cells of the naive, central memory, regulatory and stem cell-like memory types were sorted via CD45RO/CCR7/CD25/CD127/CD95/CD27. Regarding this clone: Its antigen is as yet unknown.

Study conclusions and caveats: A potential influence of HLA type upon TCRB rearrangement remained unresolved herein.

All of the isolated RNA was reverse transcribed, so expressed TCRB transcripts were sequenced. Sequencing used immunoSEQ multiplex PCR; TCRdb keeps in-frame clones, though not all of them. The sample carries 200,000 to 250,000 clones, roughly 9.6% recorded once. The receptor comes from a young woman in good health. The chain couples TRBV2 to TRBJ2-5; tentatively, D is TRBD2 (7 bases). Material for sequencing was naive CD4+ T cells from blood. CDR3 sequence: CASMILGGPEETQYF. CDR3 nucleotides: TGTGCCAGCATGATCCTGGGGGGGCCAGAAGAGACCCAGTACTTC.